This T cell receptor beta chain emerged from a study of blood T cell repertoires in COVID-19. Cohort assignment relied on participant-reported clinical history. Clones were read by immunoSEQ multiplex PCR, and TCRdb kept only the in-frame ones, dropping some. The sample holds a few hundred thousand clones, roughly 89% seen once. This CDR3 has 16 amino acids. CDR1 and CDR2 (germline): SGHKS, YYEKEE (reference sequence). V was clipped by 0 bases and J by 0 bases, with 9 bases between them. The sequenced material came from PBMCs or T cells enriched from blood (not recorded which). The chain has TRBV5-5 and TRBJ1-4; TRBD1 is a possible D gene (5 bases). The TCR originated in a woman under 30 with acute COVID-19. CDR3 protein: CASSLGQGATNEKLFF. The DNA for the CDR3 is TGTGCCAGCAGCTTGGGGCAGGGTGCAACTAATGAAAAACTGTTTTTT.